What follows are 6 T cell receptor beta chains derived from one specimen sequenced in a study of T cell repertoires in cytomegalovirus infection (dated by TCRdb to between 2018 and 2021). Which antigens these TCRs recognize remains unknown. The sample was run on an Illumina HiSeq 1500. Clones were called with MiXCR by TCRdb after fastp trimmed the public reads at Q25, and only in-frame beta chains were retained. A single entry per CDR3 protein holds the most common genes and DNA from its merged rows. The sample records around 130,000 distinct CDR3 sequences, 20% to 30% of which are singletons. In total, the top ten clones hold 30% to 40% of the sample. The sample taken for sequencing was PBMCs, sequenced either directly or after in vitro stimulation (not recorded which). Receptors were obtained from a human donor in good health (CMV status not recorded). Some clones in this sample may be carry-over from other donors' samples.

The table lists this clonotype with many counts. The CDR3 region is CASGRVEAFF. The CDR3 DNA reads TGTGCCAGCGGGAGGGTGGAAGCTTTCTTT. The chain couples TRBV7-2 to TRBJ1-1; D gene unclear. Germline V gives CDR1 SGHTA, CDR2 FQGNSA. This CDR3 has 10 amino acids. Trimming stripped 8 bases from V and 8 bases from J, with 9 bases between.

The chain is built from TRBV7-2 and TRBJ1-2, with TRBD1 identical over 9 bases. The V gene end was trimmed by 1 base and the J gene end by 6 bases; junction bases not matched to a gene: 9. Per germline, CDR1 SGHTA and CDR2 FQGNSA. CDR3 length: 16 amino acids. This CDR3 reads CASSLDTGTGRHGYTF. CDR3 coding DNA: TGTGCCAGCAGCTTAGATACCGGGACAGGGCGTCATGGCTACACCTTC.

This clonotype was observed at least ten times. J is TRBJ2-1 and V is TRBV6-5; unclear D gene. Germline V gives CDR1 MNHEY, CDR2 SVGAGI. The V end was cut by 6 bases, the J end by 5 bases, with 14 bases between. The CDR3 is 14 amino acids. CDR3 coding DNA: TGTGCCAGCAGCTTTCTTGCGGCTAACAATGAGCAGTTCTTC. Its translation: CASSFLAANNEQFF.

This chain connects TRBV10-1 to TRBJ2-1; TRBD2 agrees at 7 bases. Looked up from germline, CDR1 is WNHNN and CDR2 is SYGVQD (reference sequence). The CDR3 is made up of 14 amino acids. Trimming at V came to 4 bases and at J to 10 bases, leaving 10 bases not matched to a gene. CDR3 in amino acids: CASSGGGPAAEQFF. The CDR3 DNA sequence: TGCGCCAGCAGTGGGGGAGGGCCCGCGGCCGAGCAGTTCTTC.

The genes are TRBV24-1 and TRBJ2-1; the match to TRBD2 covers 13 bases. Looked up from germline, CDR1 is KGHDR and CDR2 is SFDVKD. The V gene end was trimmed by 0 bases and the J gene end by 8 bases; junction bases not matched to a gene: 0. The length of the CDR3 is 15 residues. CDR3: CATSDLGLAGDEQFF. CDR3 in DNA: TGTGCCACCAGTGATTTGGGACTAGCGGGAGATGAGCAGTTCTTC.

The V and J genes are TRBV30 and TRBJ2-3; D unresolved. Germline CDR1 reads GTSNPN; CDR2 reads SVGIG (reference sequence). Trimming shortened V by 8 bases and J by 4 bases, and 16 bases separated the two germline ends. This CDR3 is built from 13 residues. CDR3 in amino acids: CARSRNGADTQYF. CDR3 sequence (DNA): TGTGCCCGAAGTAGGAATGGGGCAGATACGCAGTATTTT.